This T cell receptor beta chain was captured in a study of blood T cell repertoires in COVID-19. The overall study: Some COVID-19 samples were acute and others convalescent; all came from the United States, Italy and Spain.

In the original processing: Nucleated cell counts were estimated from reference gene primer amplification. Measured with immunoSEQ multiplex PCR; TCRdb has only the in-frame clones, and not every one. The D gene and trimming were derived from the DNA, and the V and J assignments and clone size from that table. Counted here are approximately 350,000 clones, 88% occurring once; the ten biggest clones make up about 6.7%. The CDR3 totals 14 residues. J was trimmed by 6 bases and V by 6 bases; bases with no gene match: 6. From germline, CDR1 is SEHNR and CDR2 FQNEAQ (reference sequence). The sequenced material came from peripheral blood. The J gene is TRBJ2-1, the V gene TRBV7-9, with 9 bases lining up with TRBD2. The sequence derives from a woman aged 70 to 79 with COVID-19, enrolled during active disease. This CDR3 reads CASRGGTSFNEQFF. The DNA for the CDR3 is TGTGCCAGCAGAGGCGGGACTAGCTTCAATGAGCAGTTCTTC.